Given below is one TCR beta chain in context. Its specific antigen is unknown. The input lacks base qualities; no much larger clone sits a single base away. The CDR3 contains 16 residues, cysteine and phenylalanine counted. Only the CDR3 region is kept as DNA, spanning 48 bases read in frame from base 1. V gives up 5 bases and J gives up 0 bases, and the segment between their germline ends measures 11 bases. The germline V gene (reference sequence) specifies SEHNR as CDR1 and FQNEAQ as CDR2. TCR sequencing with the immunoSEQ assay provided the T-cell fraction in tumor and uninvolved lung tissue. The authors' pipeline ran thus. To analyze survival, patients were divided into a high T-cell fraction group (upper tertile) and a low T-cell fraction group (lower two tertiles), and the two groups were compared using a log-rank test. A signed-rank test was used to check for differences in T-cell fraction between paired tumor and uninvolved lung. TCRdb obtained this table from immuneACCESS and retained in-frame rearrangements with V and J assigned. These tables miss some clones; where compared with another copy, unresolved V genes account for less than half of the shortfall, and the remainder is unexplained. Clonal size and the V and J genes are those of that table, whereas D and trimming came from the DNA. Counted in this sample were about 13,000 clones; approximately 70% of them appeared once. The top ten clonotypes cover 9.4% of the sample.

The data originate from a study of tumor-infiltrating lymphocytes in localized non-small cell lung cancer (dated by TCRdb to the early 2020s). Background on the whole study: Patients whose samples were collected after neoadjuvant chemotherapy, as well as both smokers and never-smokers and several histologies, were included in the cohort. Each patient provided resected tumor tissue plus uninvolved lung tissue from the same patient, with the uninvolved lung tissue described as non-adjacent to the tumor. A total of 50 to 60 patients were included in the paired tumor versus uninvolved lung comparison of immunoSEQ T-cell fraction. Alongside flow cytometry, multiplex immunofluorescence, RNA-seq, exome sequencing and proteomics, TCR sequencing was applied to the same patients as one of several integrated assays. The overall ICON cohort was composed of some 160 surgical patients with localized non-small cell lung cancer whose tumors were resected. Beyond this particular receptor, the publication reports: In line with immunofluorescence CD3 counts, TCRbeta sequencing supported higher T cell infiltration in tumors compared with uninvolved lung tissue. Because different assays used different pieces of the same tissue, technical variation could not be distinguished from intratumor heterogeneity. Recurrence-free survival showed no association with tumor T-cell fraction measured by TCR sequencing (p = 0.61). Assay coverage varied across patients depending on available tissue quantity, so only a subset of the cohort had TCR sequencing. The TCR-derived T-cell fraction showed no difference between the flow cytometry-defined immunotypes IM1 (good prognosis) and IM2 (poor prognosis).

Enrollment in ICON was initiated in 2016, and the last patient was enrolled in 2018. A subcohort of 76 patients provided fresh tumor and matched uninvolved tissue for in-depth immune analyses, with TCR sequencing among those analyses. DNA isolated from bulk tissue, without cell sorting, was used for TCR sequencing. The TCR originated in a human donor with non-small cell lung cancer. The chain was built from TRBV7-9 and TRBJ2-6, with no D gene named confidently. Sequencing was done on a sample of lung tumor tissue. The DNA reads as follows: TGTGCCAGCAGCCCAAGCGACGGCTCTGGGGCCAACGTCCTGACTTTC. This codes for CASSPSDGSGANVLTF.